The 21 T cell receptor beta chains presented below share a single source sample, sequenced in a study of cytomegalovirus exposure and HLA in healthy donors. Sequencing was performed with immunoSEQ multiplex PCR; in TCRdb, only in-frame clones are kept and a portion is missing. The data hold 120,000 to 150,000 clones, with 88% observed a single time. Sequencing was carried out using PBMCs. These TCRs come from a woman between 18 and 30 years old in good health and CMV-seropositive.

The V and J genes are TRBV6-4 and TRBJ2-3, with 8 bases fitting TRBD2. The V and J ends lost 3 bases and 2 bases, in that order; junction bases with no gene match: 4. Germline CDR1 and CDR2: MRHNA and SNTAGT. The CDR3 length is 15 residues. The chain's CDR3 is CASSEVAGTTDTQYF. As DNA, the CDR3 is TGTGCCAGCAGTGAGGTAGCGGGGACCACAGATACGCAGTATTTT.

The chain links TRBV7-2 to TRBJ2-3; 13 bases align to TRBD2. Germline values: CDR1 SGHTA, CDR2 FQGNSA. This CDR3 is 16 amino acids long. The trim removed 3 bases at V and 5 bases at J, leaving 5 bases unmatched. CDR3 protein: CASSLTSGGLGDTQYF. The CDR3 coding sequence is TGTGCCAGCAGCTTGACTAGCGGGGGGCTAGGAGATACGCAGTATTTT. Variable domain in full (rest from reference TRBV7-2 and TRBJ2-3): GAGVSQSPSNKVTEKGKDVELRCDPISGHTALYWYRQSLGQGLEFLIYFQGNSAPDKSGLPSDRFSAERTGGSVSTLTIQRTQQEDSAVYLCASSLTSGGLGDTQYFGPGTRLTVL.

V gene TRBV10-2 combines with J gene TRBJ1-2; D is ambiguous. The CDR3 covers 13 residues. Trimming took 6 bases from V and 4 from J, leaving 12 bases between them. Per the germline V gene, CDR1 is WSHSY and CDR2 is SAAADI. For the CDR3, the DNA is TGCGCCAGCAGCGACGTGACTTCCTATGGCTACACCTTC. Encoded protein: CASSDVTSYGYTF.

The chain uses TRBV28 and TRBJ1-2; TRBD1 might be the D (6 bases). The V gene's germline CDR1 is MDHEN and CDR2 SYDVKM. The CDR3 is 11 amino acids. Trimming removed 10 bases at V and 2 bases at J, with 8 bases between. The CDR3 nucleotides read TGTGCCACCCAGGGGAACTATGGCTACACCTTC. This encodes CATQGNYGYTF.

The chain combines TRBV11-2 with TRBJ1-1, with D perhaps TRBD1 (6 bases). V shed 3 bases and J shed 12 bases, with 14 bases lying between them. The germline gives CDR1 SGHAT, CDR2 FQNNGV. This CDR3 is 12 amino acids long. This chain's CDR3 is CASSFGQSTTFF. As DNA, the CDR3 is TGTGCCAGCAGCTTTGGACAGTCGACAACTTTCTTT.

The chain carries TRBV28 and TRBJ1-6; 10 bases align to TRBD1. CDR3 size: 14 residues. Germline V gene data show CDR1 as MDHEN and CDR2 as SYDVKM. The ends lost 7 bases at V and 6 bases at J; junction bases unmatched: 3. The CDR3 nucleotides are TGTGCCAGCACCCGGACAGGGGGTAATTCACCCCTCCACTTT. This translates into CASTRTGGNSPLHF.

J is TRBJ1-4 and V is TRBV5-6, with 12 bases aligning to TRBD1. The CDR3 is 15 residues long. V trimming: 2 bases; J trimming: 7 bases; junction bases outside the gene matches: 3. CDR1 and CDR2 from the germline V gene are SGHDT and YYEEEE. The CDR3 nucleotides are TGTGCCAGCAGCTTTGGGACAGGGGGCGGTGAAAAACTGTTTTTT. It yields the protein CASSFGTGGGEKLFF.

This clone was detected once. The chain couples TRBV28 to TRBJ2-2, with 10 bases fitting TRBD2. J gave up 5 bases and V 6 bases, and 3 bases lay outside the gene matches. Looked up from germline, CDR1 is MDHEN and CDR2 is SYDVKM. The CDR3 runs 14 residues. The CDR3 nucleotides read TGTGCCAGCAGCCTGACTAGCGGGACCGGGGAGCTGTTTTTT. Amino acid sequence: CASSLTSGTGELFF.

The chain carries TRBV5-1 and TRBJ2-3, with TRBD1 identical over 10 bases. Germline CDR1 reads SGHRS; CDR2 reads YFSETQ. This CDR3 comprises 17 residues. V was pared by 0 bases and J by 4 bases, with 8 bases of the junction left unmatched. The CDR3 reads CASSLEWSGTGADTQYF. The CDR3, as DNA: TGCGCCAGCAGCTTGGAGTGGTCCGGGACAGGGGCAGATACGCAGTATTTT. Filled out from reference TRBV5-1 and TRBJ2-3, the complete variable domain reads KAGVTQTPRYLIKTRGQQVTLSCSPISGHRSVSWYQQTPGQGLQFLFEYFSETQRNKGNFPGRFSGRQFSNSRSEMNVSTLELGDSALYLCASSLEWSGTGADTQYFGPGTRLTVL.

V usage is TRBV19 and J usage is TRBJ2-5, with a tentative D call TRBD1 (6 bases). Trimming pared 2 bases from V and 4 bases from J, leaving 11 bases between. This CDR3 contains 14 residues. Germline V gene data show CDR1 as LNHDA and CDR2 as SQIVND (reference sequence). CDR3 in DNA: TGTGCCAGTAGTATAACAGGGCTTGGAGAGACCCAGTACTTC. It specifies CASSITGLGETQYF.

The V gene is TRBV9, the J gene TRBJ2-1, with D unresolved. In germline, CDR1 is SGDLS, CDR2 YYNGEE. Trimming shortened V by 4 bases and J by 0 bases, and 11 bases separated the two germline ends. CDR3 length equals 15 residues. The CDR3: CASSQDASSYNEQFF. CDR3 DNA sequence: TGTGCCAGCAGCCAAGACGCTAGCTCCTACAATGAGCAGTTCTTC.

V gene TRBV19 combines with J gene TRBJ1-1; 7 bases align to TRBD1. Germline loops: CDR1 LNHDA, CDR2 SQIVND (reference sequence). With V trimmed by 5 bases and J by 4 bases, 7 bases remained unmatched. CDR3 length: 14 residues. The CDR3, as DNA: TGTGCCAGTAGTCCAACAGGGGATGGCACTGAAGCTTTCTTT. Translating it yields CASSPTGDGTEAFF.

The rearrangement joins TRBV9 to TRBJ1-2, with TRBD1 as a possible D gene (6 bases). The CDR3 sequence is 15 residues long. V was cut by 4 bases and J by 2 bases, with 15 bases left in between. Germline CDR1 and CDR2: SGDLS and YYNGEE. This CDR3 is CASSPPGQLNYGYTF. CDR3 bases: TGTGCCAGCAGCCCTCCCGGACAGTTAAACTATGGCTACACCTTC.

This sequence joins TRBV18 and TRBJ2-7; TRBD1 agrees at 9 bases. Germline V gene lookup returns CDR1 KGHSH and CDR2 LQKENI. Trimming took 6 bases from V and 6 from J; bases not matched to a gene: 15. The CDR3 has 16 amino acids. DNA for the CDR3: TGTGCCAGCTCTCCGACAGGGGGAGCTTTCGGAGGCGAGCAGTACTTC. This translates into CASSPTGGAFGGEQYF.

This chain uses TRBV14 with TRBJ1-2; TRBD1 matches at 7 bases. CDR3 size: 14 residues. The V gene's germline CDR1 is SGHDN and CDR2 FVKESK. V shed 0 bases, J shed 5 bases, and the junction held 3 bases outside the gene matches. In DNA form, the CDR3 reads TGTGCCAGCAGCCAAGATGGGACAGCTTATGGCTACACCTTC. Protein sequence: CASSQDGTAYGYTF. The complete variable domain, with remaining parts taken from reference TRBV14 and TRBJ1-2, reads EAGVTQFPSHSVIEKGQTVTLRCDPISGHDNLYWYRRVMGKEIKFLLHFVKESKQDESGMPNNRFLAERTGGTYSTLKVQPAELEDSGVYFCASSQDGTAYGYTFGSGTRLTVV.

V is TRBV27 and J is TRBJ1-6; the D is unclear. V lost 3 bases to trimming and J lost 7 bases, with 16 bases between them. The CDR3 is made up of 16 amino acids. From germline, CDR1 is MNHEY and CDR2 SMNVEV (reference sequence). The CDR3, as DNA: TGTGCCAGCAGTTTCGCGGCCCCCTCTAACAATTCACCCCTCCACTTT. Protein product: CASSFAAPSNNSPLHF.

CDR3 nucleotide sequence: TGTGCCAGCAGCGTAATTAACACAGATACGCAGTATTTT. Translation gives CASSVINTDTQYF. This chain uses TRBV9 with TRBJ2-3; no clear D gene. The CDR3 is 13 residues long. V dropped 1 base and J dropped 2 bases, with 5 bases sitting between them. Germline V gene sequence: CDR1 SGDLS, CDR2 YYNGEE.

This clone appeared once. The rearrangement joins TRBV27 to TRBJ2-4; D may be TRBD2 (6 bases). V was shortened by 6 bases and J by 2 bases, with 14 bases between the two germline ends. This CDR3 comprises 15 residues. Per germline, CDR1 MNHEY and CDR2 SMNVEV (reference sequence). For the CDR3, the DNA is TGTGCCAGCAGGATAGTGGGGGGTTCCAAAAACATTCAGTACTTC. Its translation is CASRIVGGSKNIQYF.

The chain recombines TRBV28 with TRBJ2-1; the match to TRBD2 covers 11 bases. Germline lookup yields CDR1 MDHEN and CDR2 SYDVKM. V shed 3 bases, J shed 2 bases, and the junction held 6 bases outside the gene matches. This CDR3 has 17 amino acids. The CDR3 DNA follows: TGTGCCAGCAGTTTCCTGGGACTAGCGGTCCCCTACAATGAGCAGTTCTTC. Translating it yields CASSFLGLAVPYNEQFF.

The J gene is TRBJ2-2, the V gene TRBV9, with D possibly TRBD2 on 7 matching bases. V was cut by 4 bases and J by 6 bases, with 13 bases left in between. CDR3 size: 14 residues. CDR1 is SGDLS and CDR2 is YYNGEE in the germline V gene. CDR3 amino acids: CASSPGGGPGELFF. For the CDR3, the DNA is TGTGCCAGCAGCCCTGGGGGGGGCCCCGGGGAGCTGTTTTTT. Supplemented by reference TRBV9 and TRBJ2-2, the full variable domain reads DSGVTQTPKHLITATGQRVTLRCSPRSGDLSVYWYQQSLDQGLQFLIQYYNGEERAKGNILERFSAQQFPDLHSELNLSSLELGDSALYFCASSPGGGPGELFFGEGSRLTVL.

The CDR3: CASSLTDRNQPQHF. CDR3 nucleotide sequence: TGTGCCAGCAGTCTCACCGACAGGAATCAGCCCCAGCATTTT. The chain links TRBV7-8 to TRBJ1-5; possibly TRBD1 for D (6 bases). The CDR3 runs to 14 residues. Germline V CDR1 and CDR2: SGHVS, FQNEAQ. V was shortened by 6 bases and J by 4 bases, with 13 bases between the two germline ends.